Listed here are 8 T cell receptor beta chains from one sample, sequenced in a study of blood T cell repertoires in COVID-19. TCRdb's copy holds only in-frame clones and misses some; the assay was immunoSEQ multiplex PCR. The sample records a few hundred thousand clones, around 90% being singletons. Sample: PBMCs or T cells enriched from blood (not recorded which). The receptors stem from a woman between 25 and 40 years old who had recovered from COVID-19.

This sequence joins TRBV30 and TRBJ2-3; TRBD1 is a possible D gene (6 bases). The CDR3 totals 13 residues. V lost 4 bases to trimming and J lost 5 bases, with 13 bases between them. The germline CDR1 and CDR2 sequences are GTSNPN and SVGIG (reference sequence). The CDR3 nucleotides are TGTGCCTGGATAAAACAGGGTGAAGATACGCAGTATTTT. Its protein is CAWIKQGEDTQYF. Supplemented by reference TRBV30 and TRBJ2-3, the full variable domain reads SQTIHQWPATLVQPVGSPLSLECTVEGTSNPNLYWYRQAAGRGLQLLFYSVGIGQISSEVPQNLSASRPQDRQFILSSKKLLLSDSGFYLCAWIKQGEDTQYFGPGTRLTVL.

This chain joins TRBV28 and TRBJ2-6, with D unclear. This CDR3 is 16 amino acids long. The ends were cut back, 4 bases at V and 0 bases at J, with 10 bases in the middle. CDR1 MDHEN and CDR2 SYDVKM come from the germline V gene. In DNA form, the CDR3 reads TGTGCCAGCAGTTCCCACACAGCCTCTGGGGCCAACGTCCTGACTTTC. This translates into CASSSHTASGANVLTF.

This sequence joins TRBV6-5 and TRBJ1-2; D ambiguous. Trimming cost V 7 bases and J 3 bases, with 18 bases left between them. This CDR3 comprises 15 residues. Germline V gives CDR1 MNHEY, CDR2 SVGAGI. CDR3 loop: CASNAAGNLDYGYTF. The DNA of the CDR3 is TGTGCCAGCAATGCCGCGGGGAACTTGGACTATGGCTACACCTTC.

The chain is built from TRBV6-5 and TRBJ1-1; 7 nucleotides align to TRBD1. V lost 4 bases to trimming and J lost 6 bases; unmatched junction nucleotides: 5. The CDR3 is 13 amino acids. Germline loops: CDR1 MNHEY, CDR2 SVGAGI. The CDR3 loop is CASSSQGVAEAFF. The CDR3 nucleotides read TGTGCCAGCAGTTCTCAGGGGGTCGCTGAAGCTTTCTTT.

The V gene is TRBV2, the J gene TRBJ1-3; 9 positions agree with TRBD1. CDR3 length: 18 residues. With 7 bases clipped from V and 2 bases from J, the junction kept 15 bases outside the gene matches. CDR1 is SNHLY, CDR2 FYNNEI, per germline. In DNA form, the CDR3 reads TGTGCCAGCAAGGGACAGGGTTCCATTTCGTTTCCTGGAAACACCATATATTTT. Translating gives CASKGQGSISFPGNTIYF.

This rearrangement joins TRBV27 to TRBJ1-1, with 7 positions matching TRBD1. The CDR3 contains 15 residues. V lost 0 bases and J lost 5; bases outside the gene matches: 6. Germline loops: CDR1 MNHEY, CDR2 SMNVEV (reference sequence). Here the CDR3 DNA reads TGTGCCAGCAGTTTATCAGCAGGGGGAACAACTGAAGCTTTCTTT. This encodes CASSLSAGGTTEAFF.

The gene calls are TRBV2 and TRBJ2-1, with 8 bases aligning to TRBD2. Germline lookup yields CDR1 SNHLY and CDR2 FYNNEI. CDR3 length equals 14 residues. Trimming at V came to 4 bases and at J to 4 bases, leaving 3 bases not matched to a gene. The CDR3 sequence: CASSGVAGYNEQFF. For the CDR3, the DNA is TGTGCCAGCAGTGGAGTAGCGGGGTACAATGAGCAGTTCTTC.

This clone was observed a single time. J is TRBJ1-1 and V is TRBV14; weak D call: TRBD1 (6 bases). Trimming pared 6 bases from V and 1 base from J, leaving 12 bases between. CDR3 length equals 14 residues. Germline V gene sequence: CDR1 SGHDN, CDR2 FVKESK. CDR3 sequence: CASRSGTPNTEAFF. CDR3 sequence (DNA): TGTGCCAGCAGGTCCGGGACACCGAACACTGAAGCTTTCTTT.